This T cell receptor (beta chain) was observed in a study of blood T cell repertoires in COVID-19. The protocol was immunoSEQ multiplex PCR, while the TCRdb copy is restricted to in-frame clones and leaves out a portion. The table records 300,000 to 400,000 clones, roughly 90% of them present only once. Germline V gives CDR1 GTSNPN, CDR2 SVGIG (reference sequence). The CDR3 consists of 14 residues. Trimming removed 0 bases from V and 8 bases from J, with 13 bases in between. This clonotype was obtained from a woman aged 30 to 39 with COVID-19, enrolled during active disease. V is TRBV30 and J is TRBJ1-4; D is perhaps TRBD1 (5 bases). The sample was peripheral blood. CDR3 nucleotide sequence: TGTGCCTGGAGTGTCAGGCAGGGCCACGAAAAACTGTTTTTT. This codes for CAWSVRQGHEKLFF.